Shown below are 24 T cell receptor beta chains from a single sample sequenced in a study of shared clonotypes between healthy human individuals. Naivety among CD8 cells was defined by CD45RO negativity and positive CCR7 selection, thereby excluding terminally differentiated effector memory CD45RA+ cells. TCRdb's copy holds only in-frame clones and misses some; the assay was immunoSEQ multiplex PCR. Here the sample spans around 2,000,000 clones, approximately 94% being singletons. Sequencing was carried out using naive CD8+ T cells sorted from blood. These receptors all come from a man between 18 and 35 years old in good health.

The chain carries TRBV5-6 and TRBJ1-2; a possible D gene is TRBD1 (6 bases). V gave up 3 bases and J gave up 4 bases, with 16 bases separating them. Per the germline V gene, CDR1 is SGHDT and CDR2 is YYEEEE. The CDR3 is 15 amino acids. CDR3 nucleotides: TGTGCCAGCAGCTCAGAGGGGGGGGGAGTCTATGGCTACACCTTC. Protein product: CASSSEGGGVYGYTF.

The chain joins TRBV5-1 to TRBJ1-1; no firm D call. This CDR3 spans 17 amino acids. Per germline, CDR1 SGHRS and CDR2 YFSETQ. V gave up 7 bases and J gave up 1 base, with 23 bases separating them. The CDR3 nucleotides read TGCGCCAGCCGAACTGTTCCGCCTCAAATTGGGAACACTGAAGCTTTCTTT. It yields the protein CASRTVPPQIGNTEAFF.

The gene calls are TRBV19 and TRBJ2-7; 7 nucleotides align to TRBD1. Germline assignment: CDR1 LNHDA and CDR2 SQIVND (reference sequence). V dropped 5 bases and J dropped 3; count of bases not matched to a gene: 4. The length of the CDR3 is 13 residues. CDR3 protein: CASSGRTGYEQYF. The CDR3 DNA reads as TGTGCCAGTAGTGGCAGGACAGGCTACGAGCAGTACTTC.

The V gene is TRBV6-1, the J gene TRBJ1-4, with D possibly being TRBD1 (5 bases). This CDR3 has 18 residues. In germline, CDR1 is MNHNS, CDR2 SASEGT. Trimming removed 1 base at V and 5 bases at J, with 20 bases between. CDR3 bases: TGTGCCAGCAGTGAAGAGATAATTCCCGCAGGGCCCAATGAAAAACTGTTTTTT. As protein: CASSEEIIPAGPNEKLFF.

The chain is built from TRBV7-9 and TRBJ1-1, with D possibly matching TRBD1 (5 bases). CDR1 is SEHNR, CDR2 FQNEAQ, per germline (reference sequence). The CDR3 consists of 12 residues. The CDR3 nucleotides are TGTGCAGCCAGGGTTATGAACACTGAAGCTTTCTTT. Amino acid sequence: CAARVMNTEAFF.

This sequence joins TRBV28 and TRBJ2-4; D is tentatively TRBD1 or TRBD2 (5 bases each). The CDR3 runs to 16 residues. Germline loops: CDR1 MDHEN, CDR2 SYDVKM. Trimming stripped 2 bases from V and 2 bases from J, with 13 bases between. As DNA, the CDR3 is TGTGCCAGCAGTTTACGAGGGGACCCATCCAAAAACATTCAGTACTTC. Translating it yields CASSLRGDPSKNIQYF.

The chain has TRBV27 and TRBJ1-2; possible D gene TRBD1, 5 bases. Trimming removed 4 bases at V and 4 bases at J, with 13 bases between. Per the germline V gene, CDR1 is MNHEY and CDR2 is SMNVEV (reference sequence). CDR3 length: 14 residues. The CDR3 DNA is TGTGCCAGCAGTTCATCCGGGACCTCCTATGGCTACACCTTC. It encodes CASSSSGTSYGYTF.

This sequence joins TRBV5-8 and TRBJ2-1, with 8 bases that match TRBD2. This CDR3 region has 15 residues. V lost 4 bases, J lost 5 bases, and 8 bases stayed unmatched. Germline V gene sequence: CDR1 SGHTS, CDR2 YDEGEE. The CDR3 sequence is CASSPSGSRNNEQFF. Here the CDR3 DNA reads TGTGCCAGCAGCCCAAGCGGGAGTAGAAACAATGAGCAGTTCTTC.

CDR3 nucleotide sequence: TGTGCCAGCAGTGCAGGGTCTTTGGTCTCCTACGAGCAGTACTTC. Translated, it gives CASSAGSLVSYEQYF. V and J are TRBV6-1 and TRBJ2-7; maybe TRBD1 (5 bases). Per germline, CDR1 MNHNS and CDR2 SASEGT. Trimming removed 4 bases at V and 0 bases at J, with 13 bases between. The CDR3 length is 15 residues.

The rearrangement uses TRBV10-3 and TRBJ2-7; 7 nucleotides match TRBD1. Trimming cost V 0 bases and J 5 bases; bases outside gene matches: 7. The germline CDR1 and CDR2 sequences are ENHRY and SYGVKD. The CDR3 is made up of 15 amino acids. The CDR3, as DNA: TGTGCCATCAGTGAGTCGACAGGGATGGGGGACGAGCAGTACTTC. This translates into CAISESTGMGDEQYF.

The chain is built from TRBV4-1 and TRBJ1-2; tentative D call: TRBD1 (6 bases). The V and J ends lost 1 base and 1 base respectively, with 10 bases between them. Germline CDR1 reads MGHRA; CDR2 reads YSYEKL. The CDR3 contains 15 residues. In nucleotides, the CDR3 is TGCGCCAGCAGCCAAGCGACAGGAATTAACTATGGCTACACCTTC. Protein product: CASSQATGINYGYTF.

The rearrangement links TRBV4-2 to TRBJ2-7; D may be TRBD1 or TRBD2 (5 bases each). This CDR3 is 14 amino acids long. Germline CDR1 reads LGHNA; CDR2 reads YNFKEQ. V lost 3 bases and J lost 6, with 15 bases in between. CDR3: CASSQEDNTGEQYF. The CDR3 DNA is TGTGCCAGCAGCCAGGAGGACAATACGGGCGAGCAGTACTTC.

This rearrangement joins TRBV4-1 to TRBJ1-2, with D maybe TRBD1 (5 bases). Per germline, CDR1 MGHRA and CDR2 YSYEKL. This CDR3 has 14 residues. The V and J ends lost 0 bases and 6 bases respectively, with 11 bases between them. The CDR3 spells CASSQEVWGDGYTF. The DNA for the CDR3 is TGCGCCAGCAGCCAAGAAGTTTGGGGGGATGGCTACACCTTC.

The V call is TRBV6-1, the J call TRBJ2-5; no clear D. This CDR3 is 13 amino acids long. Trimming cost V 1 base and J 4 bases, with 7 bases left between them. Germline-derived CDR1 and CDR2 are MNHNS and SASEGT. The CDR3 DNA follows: TGTGCCAGCAGTGAAGGGGTCAGAGAGACCCAGTACTTC. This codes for CASSEGVRETQYF.

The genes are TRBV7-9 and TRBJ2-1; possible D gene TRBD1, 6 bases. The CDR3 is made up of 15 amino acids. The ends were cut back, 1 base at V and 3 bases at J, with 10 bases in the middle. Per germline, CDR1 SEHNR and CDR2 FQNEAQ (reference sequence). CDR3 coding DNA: TGTGCCAGCAGCTTAGGGGACACCTTCTACAATGAGCAGTTCTTC. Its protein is CASSLGDTFYNEQFF.

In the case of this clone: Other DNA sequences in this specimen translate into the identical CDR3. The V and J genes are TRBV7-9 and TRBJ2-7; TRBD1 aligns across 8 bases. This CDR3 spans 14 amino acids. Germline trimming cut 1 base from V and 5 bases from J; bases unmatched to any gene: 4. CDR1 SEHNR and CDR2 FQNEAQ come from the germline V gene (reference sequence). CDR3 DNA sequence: TGTGCCAGCAGCTTAGGCCAGGGGGCCGACGAGCAGTACTTC. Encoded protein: CASSLGQGADEQYF.

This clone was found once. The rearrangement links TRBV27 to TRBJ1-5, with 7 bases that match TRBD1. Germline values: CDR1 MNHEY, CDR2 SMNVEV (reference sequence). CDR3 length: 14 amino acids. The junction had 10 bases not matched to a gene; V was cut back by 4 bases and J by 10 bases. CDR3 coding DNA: TGTGCCAGCAGTTCTTCCGGGACAGTATTACCCCAGCATTTT. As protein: CASSSSGTVLPQHF.

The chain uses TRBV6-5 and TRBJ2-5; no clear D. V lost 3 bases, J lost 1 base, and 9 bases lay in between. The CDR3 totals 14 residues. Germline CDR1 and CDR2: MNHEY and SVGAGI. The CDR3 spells CASSYDDFQETQYF. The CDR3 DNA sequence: TGTGCCAGCAGTTATGACGATTTCCAAGAGACCCAGTACTTC.

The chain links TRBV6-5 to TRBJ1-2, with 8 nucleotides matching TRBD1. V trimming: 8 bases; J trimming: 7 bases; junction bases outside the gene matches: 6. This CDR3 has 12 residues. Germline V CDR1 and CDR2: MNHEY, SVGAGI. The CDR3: CASQTGGGGYTF. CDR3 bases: TGTGCCAGCCAAACAGGGGGGGGTGGCTACACCTTC.

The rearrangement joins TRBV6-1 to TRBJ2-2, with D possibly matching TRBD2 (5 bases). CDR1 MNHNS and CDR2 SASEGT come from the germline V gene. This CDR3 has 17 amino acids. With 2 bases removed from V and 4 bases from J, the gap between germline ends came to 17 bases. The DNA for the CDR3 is TGTGCCAGCAGTGAATGGCGGGCCCTCCCCGGCACCGGGGAGCTGTTTTTT. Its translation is CASSEWRALPGTGELFF.

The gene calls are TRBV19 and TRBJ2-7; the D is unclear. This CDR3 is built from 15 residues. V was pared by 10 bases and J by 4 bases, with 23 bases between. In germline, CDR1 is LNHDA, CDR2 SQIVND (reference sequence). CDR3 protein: CATSGWLAPRYEQYF. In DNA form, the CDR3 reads TGTGCCACATCCGGCTGGTTAGCACCTCGTTACGAGCAGTACTTC.

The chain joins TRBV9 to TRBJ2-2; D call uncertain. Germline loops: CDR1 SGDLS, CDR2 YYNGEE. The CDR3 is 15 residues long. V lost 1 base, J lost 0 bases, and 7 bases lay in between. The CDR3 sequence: CASSVHSSNTGELFF. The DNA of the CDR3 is TGTGCCAGCAGCGTACACAGCTCGAACACCGGGGAGCTGTTTTTT.

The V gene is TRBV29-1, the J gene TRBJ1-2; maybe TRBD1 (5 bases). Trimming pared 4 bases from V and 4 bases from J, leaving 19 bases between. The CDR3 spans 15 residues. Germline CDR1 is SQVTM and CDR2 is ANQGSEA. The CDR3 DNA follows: TGCAGCGTTGCAGTGGGGGATTTAGAGCCCTATGGCTACACCTTC. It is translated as CSVAVGDLEPYGYTF.

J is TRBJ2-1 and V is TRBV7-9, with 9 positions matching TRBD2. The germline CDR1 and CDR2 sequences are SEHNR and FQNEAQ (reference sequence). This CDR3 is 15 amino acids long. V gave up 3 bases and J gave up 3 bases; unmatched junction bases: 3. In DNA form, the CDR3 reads TGTGCCAGCAGCTTTAGCGGGAGTATCTACAATGAGCAGTTCTTC. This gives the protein CASSFSGSIYNEQFF.